This T cell receptor (beta chain) was sequenced for a study of blood T cell repertoires in COVID-19. Study context: COVID-19 samples collected from the United States, Italy and Spain covered acute and convalescent phases.

With 5 bases removed from V and 1 base from J, the gap between germline ends came to 7 bases. This CDR3 spans 14 amino acids. The germline V gene has CDR1 SGHRS and CDR2 YFSETQ. Study processing details: Quantification of nucleated cells was approximated via reference gene primer amplification. Assay: immunoSEQ multiplex PCR; the TCRdb copy retains only in-frame clones and omits some. V, J and clone size are those of that table, while D and trimming were read from the DNA. The table lists roughly 28,000 clones, over 75% of them singletons. V is TRBV5-1 and J is TRBJ2-6, with D possibly being TRBD1 (6 bases). This clonotype was sampled from a man between 65 and 85 years old with acute or convalescent COVID-19. The sequenced sample consisted of peripheral blood. The CDR3 DNA reads TGCGCCAGCAGAACAGGGTCTGGGGCCAACGTCCTGACTTTC. It codes for CASRTGSGANVLTF.